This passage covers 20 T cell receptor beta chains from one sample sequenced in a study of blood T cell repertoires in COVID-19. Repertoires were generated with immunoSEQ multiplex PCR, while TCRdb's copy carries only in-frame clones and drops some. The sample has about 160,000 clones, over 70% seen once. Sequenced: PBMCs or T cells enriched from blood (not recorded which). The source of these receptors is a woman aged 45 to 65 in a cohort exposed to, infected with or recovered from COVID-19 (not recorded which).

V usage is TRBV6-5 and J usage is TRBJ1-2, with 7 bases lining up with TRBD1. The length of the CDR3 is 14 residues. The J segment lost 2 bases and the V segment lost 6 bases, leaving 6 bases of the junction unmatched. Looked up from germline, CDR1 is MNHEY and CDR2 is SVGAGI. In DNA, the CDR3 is TGTGCCAGCAGCCGTGACAGGGAAAACTATGGCTACACCTTC. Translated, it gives CASSRDRENYGYTF.

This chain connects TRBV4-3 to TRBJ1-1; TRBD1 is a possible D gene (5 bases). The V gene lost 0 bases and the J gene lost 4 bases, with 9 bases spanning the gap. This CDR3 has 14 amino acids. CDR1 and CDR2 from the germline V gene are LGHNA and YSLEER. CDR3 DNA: TGCGCCAGCAGCCAAGAGGCAGGGCGCACTGAAGCTTTCTTT. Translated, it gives CASSQEAGRTEAFF.

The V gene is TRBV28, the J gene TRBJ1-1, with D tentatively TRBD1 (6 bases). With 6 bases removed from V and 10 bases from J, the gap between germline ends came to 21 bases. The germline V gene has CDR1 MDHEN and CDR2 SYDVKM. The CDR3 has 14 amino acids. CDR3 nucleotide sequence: TGTGCCAGCAGGAGCGAACTCGGGACAACAGGAGCTTTCTTT. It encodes CASRSELGTTGAFF.

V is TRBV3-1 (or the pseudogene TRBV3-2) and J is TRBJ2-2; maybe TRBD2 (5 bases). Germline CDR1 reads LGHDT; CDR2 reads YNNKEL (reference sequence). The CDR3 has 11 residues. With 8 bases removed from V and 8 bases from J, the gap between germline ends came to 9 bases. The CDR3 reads CASEGRGELFF. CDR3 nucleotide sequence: TGTGCCAGCGAGGGAAGGGGGGAGCTGTTTTTT.

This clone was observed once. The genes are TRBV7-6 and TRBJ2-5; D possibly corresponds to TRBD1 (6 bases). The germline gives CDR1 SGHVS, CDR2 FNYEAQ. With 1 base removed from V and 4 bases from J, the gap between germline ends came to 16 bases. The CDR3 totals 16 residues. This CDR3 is CASSLGGHLAAETQYF. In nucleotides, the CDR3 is TGTGCCAGCAGCTTAGGGGGACATCTGGCCGCAGAGACCCAGTACTTC.

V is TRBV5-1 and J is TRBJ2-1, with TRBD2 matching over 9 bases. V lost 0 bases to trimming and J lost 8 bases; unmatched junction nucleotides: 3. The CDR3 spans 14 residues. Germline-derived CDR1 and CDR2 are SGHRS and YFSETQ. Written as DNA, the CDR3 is TGCGCCAGCAGCTTGGTAGCGGGGGTCGATGAGCAGTTCTTC. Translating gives CASSLVAGVDEQFF.

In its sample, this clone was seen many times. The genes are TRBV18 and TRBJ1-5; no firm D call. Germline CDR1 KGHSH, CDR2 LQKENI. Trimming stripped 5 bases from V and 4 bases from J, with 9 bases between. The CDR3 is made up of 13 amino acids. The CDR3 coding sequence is TGTGCCAGCTCATCTACAGAGAATCAGCCCCAGCATTTT. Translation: CASSSTENQPQHF.

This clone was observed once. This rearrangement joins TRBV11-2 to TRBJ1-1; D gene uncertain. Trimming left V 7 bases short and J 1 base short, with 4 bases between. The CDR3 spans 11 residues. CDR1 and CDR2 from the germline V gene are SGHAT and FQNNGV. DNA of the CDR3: TGTGCCAGCACATCGAACACTGAAGCTTTCTTT. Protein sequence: CASTSNTEAFF.

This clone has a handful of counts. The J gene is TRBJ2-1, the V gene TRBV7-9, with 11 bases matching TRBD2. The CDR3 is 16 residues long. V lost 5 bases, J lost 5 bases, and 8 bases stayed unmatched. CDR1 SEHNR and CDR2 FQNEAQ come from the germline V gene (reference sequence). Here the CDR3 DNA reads TGTGCCAGCAGCGATAGTGGGACTAGCGGAAACAATGAGCAGTTCTTC. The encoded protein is CASSDSGTSGNNEQFF.

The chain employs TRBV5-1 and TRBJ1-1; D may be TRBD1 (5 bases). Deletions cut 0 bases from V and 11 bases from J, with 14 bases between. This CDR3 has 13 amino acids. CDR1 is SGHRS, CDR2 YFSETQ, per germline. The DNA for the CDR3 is TGCGCCAGCAGCTTGGAGGGGCCTGAGGTCGCTTTCTTT. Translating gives CASSLEGPEVAFF.

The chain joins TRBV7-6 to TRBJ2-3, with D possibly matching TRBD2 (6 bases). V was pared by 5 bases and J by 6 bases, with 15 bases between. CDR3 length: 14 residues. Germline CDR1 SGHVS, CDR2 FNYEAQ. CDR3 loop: CASSHREIVDTQYF. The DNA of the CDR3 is TGTGCCAGCAGCCACCGGGAGATAGTGGATACGCAGTATTTT.

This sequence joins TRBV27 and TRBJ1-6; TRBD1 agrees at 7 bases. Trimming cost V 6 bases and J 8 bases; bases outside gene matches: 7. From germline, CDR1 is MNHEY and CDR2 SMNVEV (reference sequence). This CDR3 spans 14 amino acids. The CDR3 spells CASSRQGWDSPLHF. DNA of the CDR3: TGTGCCAGCAGCCGACAGGGATGGGATTCACCCCTCCACTTT.

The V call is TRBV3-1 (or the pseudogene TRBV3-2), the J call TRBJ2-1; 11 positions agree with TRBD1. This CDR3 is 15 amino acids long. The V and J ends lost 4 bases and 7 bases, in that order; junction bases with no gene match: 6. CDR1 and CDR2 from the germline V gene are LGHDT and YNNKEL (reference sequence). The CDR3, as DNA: TGTGCCAGCAGCCCGCGGACAGGGGGCTGGAATGAGCAGTTCTTC. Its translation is CASSPRTGGWNEQFF.

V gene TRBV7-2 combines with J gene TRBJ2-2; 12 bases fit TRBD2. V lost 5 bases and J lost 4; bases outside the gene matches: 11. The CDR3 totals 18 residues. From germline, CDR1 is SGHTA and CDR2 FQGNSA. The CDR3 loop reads CASSLKGLAGSITGELFF. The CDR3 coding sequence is TGTGCCAGCAGCCTAAAAGGACTAGCGGGGTCGATCACCGGGGAGCTGTTTTTT.

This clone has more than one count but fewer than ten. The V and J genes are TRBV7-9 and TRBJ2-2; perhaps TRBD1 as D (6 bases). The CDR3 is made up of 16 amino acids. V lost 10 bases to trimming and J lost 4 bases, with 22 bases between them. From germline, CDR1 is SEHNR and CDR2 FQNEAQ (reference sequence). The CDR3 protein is CATIPGSQGTTGELFF. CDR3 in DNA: TGTGCCACCATTCCGGGGTCACAGGGCACCACCGGGGAGCTGTTTTTT.

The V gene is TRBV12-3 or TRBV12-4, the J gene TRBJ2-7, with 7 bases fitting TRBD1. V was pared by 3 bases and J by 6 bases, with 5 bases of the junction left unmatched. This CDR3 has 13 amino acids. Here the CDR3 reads CASSLVQGTEQYF. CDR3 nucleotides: TGTGCCAGCAGTTTGGTACAGGGGACCGAGCAGTACTTC.

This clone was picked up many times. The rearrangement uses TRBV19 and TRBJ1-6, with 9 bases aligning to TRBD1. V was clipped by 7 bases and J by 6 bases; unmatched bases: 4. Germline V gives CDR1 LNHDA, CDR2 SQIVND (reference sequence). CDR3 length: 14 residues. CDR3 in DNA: TGTGCCAGTATGGGACAGGGCGGTAATTCACCCCTCCACTTT. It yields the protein CASMGQGGNSPLHF.

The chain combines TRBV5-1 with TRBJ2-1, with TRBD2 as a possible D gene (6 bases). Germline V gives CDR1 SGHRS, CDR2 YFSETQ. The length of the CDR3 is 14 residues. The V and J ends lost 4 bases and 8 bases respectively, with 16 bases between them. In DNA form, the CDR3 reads TGCGCCAGCAGCCCCGGTTCGGGAGAGCATGAGCAGTTCTTC. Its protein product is CASSPGSGEHEQFF.

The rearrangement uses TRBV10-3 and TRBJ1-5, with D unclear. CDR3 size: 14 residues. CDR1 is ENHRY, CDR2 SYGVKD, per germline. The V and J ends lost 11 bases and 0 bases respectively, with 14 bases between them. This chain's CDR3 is CASESSLSNQPQHF. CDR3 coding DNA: TGTGCCTCCGAGTCGTCCCTTAGCAATCAGCCCCAGCATTTT.

The CDR3 region has the DNA TGCAGTGCTAGTGATCGGGGGGCGGGCGGTGAGACCCAGTACTTC. Its protein product is CSASDRGAGGETQYF. V and J are TRBV20-1 and TRBJ2-5, with D perhaps TRBD2 (7 bases). Germline-derived CDR1 and CDR2 are DFQATT and SNEGSKA (reference sequence). V was clipped by 3 bases and J by 5 bases, with 19 bases between them. CDR3 size: 15 residues.